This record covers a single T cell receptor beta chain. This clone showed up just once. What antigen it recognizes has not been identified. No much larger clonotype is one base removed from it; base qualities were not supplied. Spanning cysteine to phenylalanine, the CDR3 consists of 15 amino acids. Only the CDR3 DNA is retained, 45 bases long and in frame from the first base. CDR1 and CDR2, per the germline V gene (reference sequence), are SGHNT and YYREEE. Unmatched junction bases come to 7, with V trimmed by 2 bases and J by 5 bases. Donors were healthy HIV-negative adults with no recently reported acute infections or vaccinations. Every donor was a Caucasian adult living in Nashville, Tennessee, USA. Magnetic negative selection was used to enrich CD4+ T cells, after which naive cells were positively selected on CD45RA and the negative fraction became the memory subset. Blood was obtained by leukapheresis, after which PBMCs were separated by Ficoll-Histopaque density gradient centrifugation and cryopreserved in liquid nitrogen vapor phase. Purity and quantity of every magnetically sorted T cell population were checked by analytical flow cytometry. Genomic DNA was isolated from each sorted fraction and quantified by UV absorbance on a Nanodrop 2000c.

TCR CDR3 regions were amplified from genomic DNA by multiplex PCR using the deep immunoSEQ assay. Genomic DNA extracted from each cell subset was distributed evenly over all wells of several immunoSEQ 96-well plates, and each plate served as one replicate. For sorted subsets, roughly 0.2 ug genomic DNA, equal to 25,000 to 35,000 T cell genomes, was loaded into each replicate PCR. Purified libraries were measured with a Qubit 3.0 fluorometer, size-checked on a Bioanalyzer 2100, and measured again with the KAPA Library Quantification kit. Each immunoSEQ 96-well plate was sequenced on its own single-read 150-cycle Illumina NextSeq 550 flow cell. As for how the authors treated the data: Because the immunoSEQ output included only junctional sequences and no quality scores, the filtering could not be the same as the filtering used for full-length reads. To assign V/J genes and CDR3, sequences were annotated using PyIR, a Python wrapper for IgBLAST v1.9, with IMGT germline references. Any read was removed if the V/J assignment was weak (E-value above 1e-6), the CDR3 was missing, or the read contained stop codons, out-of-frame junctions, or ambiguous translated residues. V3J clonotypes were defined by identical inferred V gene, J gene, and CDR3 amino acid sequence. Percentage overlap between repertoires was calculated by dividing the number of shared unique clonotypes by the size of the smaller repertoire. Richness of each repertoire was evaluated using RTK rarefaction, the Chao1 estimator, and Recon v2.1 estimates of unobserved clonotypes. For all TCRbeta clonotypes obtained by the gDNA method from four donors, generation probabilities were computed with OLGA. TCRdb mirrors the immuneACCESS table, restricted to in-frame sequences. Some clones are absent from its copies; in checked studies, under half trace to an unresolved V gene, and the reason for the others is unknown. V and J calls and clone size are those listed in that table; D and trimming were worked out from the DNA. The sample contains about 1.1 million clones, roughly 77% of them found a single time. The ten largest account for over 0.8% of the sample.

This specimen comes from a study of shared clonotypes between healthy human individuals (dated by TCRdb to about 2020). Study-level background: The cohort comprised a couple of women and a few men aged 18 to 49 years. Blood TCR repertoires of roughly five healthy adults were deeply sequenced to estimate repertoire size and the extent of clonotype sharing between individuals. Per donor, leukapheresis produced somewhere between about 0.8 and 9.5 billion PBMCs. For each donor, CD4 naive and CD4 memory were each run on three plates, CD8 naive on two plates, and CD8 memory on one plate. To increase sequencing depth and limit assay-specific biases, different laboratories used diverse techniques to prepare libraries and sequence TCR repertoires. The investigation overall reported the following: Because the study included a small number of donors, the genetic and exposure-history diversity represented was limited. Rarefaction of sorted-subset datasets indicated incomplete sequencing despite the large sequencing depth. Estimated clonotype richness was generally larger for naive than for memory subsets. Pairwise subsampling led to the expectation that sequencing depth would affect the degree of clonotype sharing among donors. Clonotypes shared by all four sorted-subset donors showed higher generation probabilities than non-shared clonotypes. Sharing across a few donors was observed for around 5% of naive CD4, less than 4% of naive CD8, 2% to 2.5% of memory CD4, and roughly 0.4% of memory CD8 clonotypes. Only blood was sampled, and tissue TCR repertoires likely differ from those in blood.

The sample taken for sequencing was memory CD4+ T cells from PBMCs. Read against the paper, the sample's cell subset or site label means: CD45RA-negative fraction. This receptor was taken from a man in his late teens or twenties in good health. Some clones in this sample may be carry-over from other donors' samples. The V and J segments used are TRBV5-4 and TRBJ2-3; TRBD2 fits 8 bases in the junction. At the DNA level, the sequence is TGTGCCAGCAGCTTTGGCGGGAGGCAAGGAGATACGCAGTATTTT. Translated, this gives CASSFGGRQGDTQYF.